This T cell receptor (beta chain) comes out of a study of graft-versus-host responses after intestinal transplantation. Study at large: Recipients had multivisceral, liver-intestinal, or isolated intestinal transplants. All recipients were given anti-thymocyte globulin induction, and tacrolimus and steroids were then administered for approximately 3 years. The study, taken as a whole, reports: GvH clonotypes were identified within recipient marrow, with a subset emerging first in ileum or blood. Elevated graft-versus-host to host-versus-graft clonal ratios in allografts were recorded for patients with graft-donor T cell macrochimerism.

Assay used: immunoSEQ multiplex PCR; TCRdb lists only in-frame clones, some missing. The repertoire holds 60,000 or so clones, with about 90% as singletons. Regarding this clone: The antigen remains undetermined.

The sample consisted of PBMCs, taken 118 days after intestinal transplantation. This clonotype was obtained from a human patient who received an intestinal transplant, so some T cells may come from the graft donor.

This CDR3 reads CASSFFGGIAEAFF. Here the CDR3 DNA reads TGTGCCAGCAGTTTTTTCGGGGGGATCGCTGAAGCTTTCTTT. The chain employs TRBV27 and TRBJ1-1, with D perhaps matching TRBD1 (5 bases). The V end lost 3 bases, the J end lost 6 bases, and 14 bases lay between the germline ends. Looked up from germline, CDR1 is MNHEY and CDR2 is SMNVEV (reference sequence). The CDR3 is 14 amino acids.